The present T cell receptor beta chain was sequenced within a study of blood T cells in healthy people across ages. With a J-beta primer mix and a sample-barcoded 5' primer, a second PCR ran roughly 7 to 11 cycles. TCRdb reanalysed the 5' RACE reads using MiXCR and keeps one entry per CDR3 protein. The sample includes around 1,500,000 distinct CDR3 sequences, approximately 38% of them seen just once. Germline V gene sequence: CDR1 SGHVS, CDR2 FQNEAQ. This CDR3 is 15 amino acids long. Deletions cut 5 bases from V and 5 bases from J, with 13 bases between. In this sample, this clonotype turned up a few times.

Sequenced: blood. The rearrangement uses TRBV7-8 and TRBJ1-6, with D hard to call. This receptor was taken from a woman under 30 in good health. CDR3 coding DNA: TGTGCCAGCAGCCCCCTCGGGCTAGATAATTCACCCCTCCACTTT. Translation: CASSPLGLDNSPLHF.